The 14 T cell receptor beta chains below all came from one sample that was sequenced in a study of shared clonotypes between healthy human individuals. Using immunoSEQ multiplex PCR, the repertoire was profiled, and TCRdb retains in-frame clones only, with some absent. The sample carries around 1.1 million clones, around three quarters recorded once. Material: memory CD4+ T cells from PBMCs. Stated subset: CD45RA-negative fraction. The receptors here all came from a man younger than 30 in good health. Some clones in this sample may be carry-over from other donors' samples.

J is TRBJ1-2 and V is TRBV6-1, with D possibly TRBD1 on 6 matching bases. V was shortened by 7 bases and J by 4 bases, with 13 bases between the two germline ends. Germline values: CDR1 MNHNS, CDR2 SASEGT. This CDR3 is built from 13 residues. The CDR3 is CASTLTGPYGYTF. The CDR3 DNA reads as TGTGCCAGCACCCTAACAGGGCCCTATGGCTACACCTTC.

J is TRBJ2-3 and V is TRBV5-1; D call uncertain. Germline CDR1 is SGHRS and CDR2 is YFSETQ. Trimming cost V 1 base and J 2 bases, with 8 bases left between them. The CDR3 loop spans 14 amino acids. DNA of the CDR3: TGCGCCAGCAGCTTGATCGCAAACACAGATACGCAGTATTTT. Amino acids: CASSLIANTDTQYF.

The chain links TRBV5-6 to TRBJ2-4; TRBD1 matches at 8 bases. V shed 4 bases, J shed 2 bases, and the junction held 8 bases outside the gene matches. This CDR3 has 16 residues. Per germline, CDR1 SGHDT and CDR2 YYEEEE. This CDR3 is CASSIQGVTPKNIQYF. The CDR3 region has the DNA TGTGCCAGCAGCATACAGGGGGTGACCCCCAAAAACATTCAGTACTTC.

The rearrangement links TRBV18 to TRBJ2-1, with D maybe TRBD2 (6 bases). V shed 1 base and J shed 4 bases, with 14 bases lying between them. Germline CDR1 reads KGHSH; CDR2 reads LQKENI. The CDR3 covers 16 residues. The CDR3 nucleotides are TGTGCCAGCTCACCACAGTTAGCGGATGGTTACAATGAGCAGTTCTTC. Its protein product is CASSPQLADGYNEQFF. The complete variable domain, with remaining parts taken from reference TRBV18 and TRBJ2-1, reads NAGVMQNPRHLVRRRGQEARLRCSPMKGHSHVYWYRQLPEEGLKFMVYLQKENIIDESGMPKERFSAEFPKEGPSILRIQQVVRGDSAAYFCASSPQLADGYNEQFFGPGTRLTVL.

The rearrangement joins TRBV27 to TRBJ1-2; 10 nucleotides align to TRBD1. CDR1 MNHEY and CDR2 SMNVEV come from the germline V gene (reference sequence). V trimming: 7 bases; J trimming: 7 bases; junction bases outside the gene matches: 6. The CDR3 extends over 13 amino acids. The CDR3 reads CASTGQGIRGYTF. The CDR3 DNA sequence: TGTGCCAGCACGGGACAGGGGATACGTGGCTACACCTTC.

This clone was detected a few times. The rearrangement links TRBV19 to TRBJ2-4; 7 bases align to TRBD1. CDR3 length: 13 amino acids. Losses at the gene ends were 5 bases for V and 9 bases for J; bases not matched to a gene: 7. Germline CDR1 LNHDA, CDR2 SQIVND (reference sequence). The CDR3 coding sequence is TGTGCCAGTAGTGTTGGGACAGCCCGCATTCAGTACTTC. Translated, it gives CASSVGTARIQYF.

The chain recombines TRBV5-1 with TRBJ1-4; 10 positions agree with TRBD1. The junction had 17 bases not matched to a gene; V was cut back by 4 bases and J by 8 bases. This CDR3 contains 18 residues. In germline, CDR1 is SGHRS, CDR2 YFSETQ. CDR3: CASSGGVSGTGAWEKLFF. The CDR3 DNA follows: TGCGCCAGCAGCGGCGGGGTATCCGGGACAGGGGCCTGGGAAAAACTGTTTTTT.

The chain is built from TRBV19 and TRBJ2-1, with D hard to call. The germline V gene has CDR1 LNHDA and CDR2 SQIVND (reference sequence). V lost 5 bases, J lost 3 bases, and 8 bases lay in between. The CDR3 runs to 13 residues. CDR3 in DNA: TGTGCCAGTAGTCCCCACTTCTACAATGAGCAGTTCTTC. This sequence encodes CASSPHFYNEQFF.

J is TRBJ1-2 and V is TRBV30; D is possibly TRBD1 (5 bases). CDR1 GTSNPN and CDR2 SVGIG come from the germline V gene (reference sequence). This CDR3 has 12 residues. Trimming pared 4 bases from V and 4 bases from J, leaving 10 bases between. The CDR3 sequence is CAWISGSYGYTF. CDR3 nucleotides: TGTGCCTGGATCTCAGGGTCCTATGGCTACACCTTC.

The chain couples TRBV9 to TRBJ1-2; 12 bases are shared with TRBD1. Trimming cost V 4 bases and J 1 base; bases outside gene matches: 8. The CDR3 is 17 amino acids. Germline V gene data show CDR1 as SGDLS and CDR2 as YYNGEE. Here the CDR3 DNA reads TGTGCCAGCAGCATCGGGACAGGGGGCGAATTTAACTATGGCTACACCTTC. Residues: CASSIGTGGEFNYGYTF.

This chain uses TRBV28 with TRBJ2-7; 9 nucleotides line up with TRBD2. After removal of 2 bases from V and 4 bases from J, the junction contained 6 bases not matched to a gene. The germline CDR1 and CDR2 sequences are MDHEN and SYDVKM. The CDR3 consists of 15 residues. The CDR3 bases are TGTGCCAGCAGTTTACCGGCGGGAGGGCCATACGAGCAGTACTTC. Its translation is CASSLPAGGPYEQYF.

This clone occurred once. V is TRBV5-1 and J is TRBJ2-1, with a weak D call TRBD2 (6 bases). Trimming pared 0 bases from V and 9 bases from J, leaving 13 bases between. This CDR3 comprises 14 residues. The germline gives CDR1 SGHRS, CDR2 YFSETQ. The CDR3 bases are TGCGCCAGCAGCTTGGCCGGGAGAGGTGGTGAGCAGTTCTTC. Its translation: CASSLAGRGGEQFF.

A remark on this clone: This same CDR3 is encoded by further DNA sequences in the sample. This chain connects TRBV5-4 to TRBJ2-7; TRBD1 might be the D (5 bases). V was trimmed by 0 bases and J by 4 bases, leaving 5 bases between them. Germline lookup yields CDR1 SGHNT and CDR2 YYREEE (reference sequence). The CDR3 runs to 12 residues. CDR3 DNA: TGTGCCAGCAGCTTGGAGGGGTACGAGCAGTACTTC. This translates into CASSLEGYEQYF.

The chain combines TRBV9 with TRBJ2-3; D may be TRBD2 (6 bases). The V end lost 4 bases, the J end lost 6 bases, and 21 bases lay between the germline ends. The CDR3 contains 16 residues. CDR1 and CDR2 (germline): SGDLS, YYNGEE. The CDR3 sequence is CASSSPLAANLDTQYF. As DNA, the CDR3 is TGTGCCAGCAGCTCGCCACTAGCAGCAAATCTGGATACGCAGTATTTT.